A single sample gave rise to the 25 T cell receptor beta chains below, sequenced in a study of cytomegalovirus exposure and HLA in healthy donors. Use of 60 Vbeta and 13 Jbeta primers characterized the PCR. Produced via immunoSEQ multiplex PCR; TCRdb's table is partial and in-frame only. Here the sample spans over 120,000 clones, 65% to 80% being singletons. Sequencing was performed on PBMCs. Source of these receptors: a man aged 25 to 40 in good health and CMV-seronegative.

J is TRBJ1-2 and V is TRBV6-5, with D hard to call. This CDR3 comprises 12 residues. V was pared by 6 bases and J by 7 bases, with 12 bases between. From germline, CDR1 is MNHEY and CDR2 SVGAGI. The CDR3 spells CASSSQFSGYTF. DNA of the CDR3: TGTGCCAGCAGCTCCCAGTTCAGTGGCTACACCTTC.

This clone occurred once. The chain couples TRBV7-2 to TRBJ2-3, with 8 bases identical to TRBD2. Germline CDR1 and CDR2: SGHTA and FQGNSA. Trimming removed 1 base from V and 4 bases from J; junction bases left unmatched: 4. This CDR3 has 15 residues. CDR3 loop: CASSLVGGAPDTQYF. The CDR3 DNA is TGTGCCAGCAGCTTAGTCGGGGGGGCCCCAGATACGCAGTATTTT.

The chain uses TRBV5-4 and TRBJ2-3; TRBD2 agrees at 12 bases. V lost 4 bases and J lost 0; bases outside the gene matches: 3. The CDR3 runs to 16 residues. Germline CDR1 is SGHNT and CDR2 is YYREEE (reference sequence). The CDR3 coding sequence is TGTGCCAGCAGCATTGGACTAGCGGGGAGCACAGATACGCAGTATTTT. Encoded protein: CASSIGLAGSTDTQYF.

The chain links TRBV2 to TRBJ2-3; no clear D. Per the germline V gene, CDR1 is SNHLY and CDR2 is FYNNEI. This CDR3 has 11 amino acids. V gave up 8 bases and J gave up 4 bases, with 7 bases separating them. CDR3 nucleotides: TGTGCCAGCCAAAGCTCAGATACGCAGTATTTT. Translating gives CASQSSDTQYF.

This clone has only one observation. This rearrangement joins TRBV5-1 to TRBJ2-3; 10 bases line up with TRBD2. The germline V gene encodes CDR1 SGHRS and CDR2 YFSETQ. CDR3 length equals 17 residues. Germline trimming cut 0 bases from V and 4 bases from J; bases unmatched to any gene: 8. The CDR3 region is CASSLGSGGIWPDTQYF. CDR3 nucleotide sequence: TGCGCCAGCAGCTTGGGTAGCGGGGGGATTTGGCCAGATACGCAGTATTTT. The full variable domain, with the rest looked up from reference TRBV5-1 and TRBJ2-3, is KAGVTQTPRYLIKTRGQQVTLSCSPISGHRSVSWYQQTPGQGLQFLFEYFSETQRNKGNFPGRFSGRQFSNSRSEMNVSTLELGDSALYLCASSLGSGGIWPDTQYFGPGTRLTVL.

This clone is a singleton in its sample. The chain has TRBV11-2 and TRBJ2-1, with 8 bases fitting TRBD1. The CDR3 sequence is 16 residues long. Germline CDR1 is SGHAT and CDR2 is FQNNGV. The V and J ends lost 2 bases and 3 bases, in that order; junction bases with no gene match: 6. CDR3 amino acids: CASSLRTGQYYNEQFF. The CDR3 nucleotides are TGTGCCAGCAGCTTAAGGACAGGGCAATACTACAATGAGCAGTTCTTC.

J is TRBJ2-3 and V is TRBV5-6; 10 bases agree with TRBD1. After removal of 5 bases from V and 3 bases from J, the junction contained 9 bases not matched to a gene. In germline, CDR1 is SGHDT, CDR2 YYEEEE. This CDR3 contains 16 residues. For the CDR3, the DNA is TGTGCCAGCAGGTATAGGGACAGGGGATTGACAGATACGCAGTATTTT. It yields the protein CASRYRDRGLTDTQYF.

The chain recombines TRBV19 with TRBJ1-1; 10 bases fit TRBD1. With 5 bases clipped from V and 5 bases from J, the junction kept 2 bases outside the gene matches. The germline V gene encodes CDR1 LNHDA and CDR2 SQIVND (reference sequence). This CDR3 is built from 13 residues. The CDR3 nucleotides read TGTGCCAGTAGTGGACAGGGGGAGACTGAAGCTTTCTTT. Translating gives CASSGQGETEAFF.

In DNA form, the CDR3 reads TGTGCCAGCAGTTACTCGAGCGCTTACTCCTACGAGCAGTACTTC. Translation gives CASSYSSAYSYEQYF. The chain has TRBV6-5 and TRBJ2-5, with D uncertain. The DNA matches TRBJ2-7 better at its end, which makes the J call doubtful. Germline V gives CDR1 MNHEY, CDR2 SVGAGI. The length of the CDR3 is 15 residues.

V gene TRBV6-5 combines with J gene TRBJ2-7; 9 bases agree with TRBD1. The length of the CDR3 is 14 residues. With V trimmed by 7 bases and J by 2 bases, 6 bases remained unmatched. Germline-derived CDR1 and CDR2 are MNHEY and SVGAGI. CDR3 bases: TGTGCCAGCACCAGACAGGGGGGGGCCTACGAGCAGTACTTC. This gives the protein CASTRQGGAYEQYF.

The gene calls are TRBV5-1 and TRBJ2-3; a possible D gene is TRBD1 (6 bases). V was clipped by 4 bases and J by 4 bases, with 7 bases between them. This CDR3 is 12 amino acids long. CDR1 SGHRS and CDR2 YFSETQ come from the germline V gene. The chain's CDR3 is CASSPGADTQYF. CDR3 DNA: TGCGCCAGCAGCCCAGGGGCAGATACGCAGTATTTT.

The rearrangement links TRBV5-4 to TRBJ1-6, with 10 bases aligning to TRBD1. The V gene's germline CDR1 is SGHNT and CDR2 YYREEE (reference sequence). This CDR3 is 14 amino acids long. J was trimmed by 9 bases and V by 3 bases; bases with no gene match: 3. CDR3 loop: CASSSRDRGSPLHF. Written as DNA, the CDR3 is TGTGCCAGCAGCTCCCGGGACAGGGGTTCACCCCTCCACTTT. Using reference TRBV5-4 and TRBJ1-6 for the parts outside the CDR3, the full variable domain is ETGVTQSPTHLIKTRGQQVTLRCSSQSGHNTVSWYQQALGQGPQFIFQYYREEENGRGNFPPRFSGLQFPNYSSELNVNALELDDSALYLCASSSRDRGSPLHFGNGTRLTVT.

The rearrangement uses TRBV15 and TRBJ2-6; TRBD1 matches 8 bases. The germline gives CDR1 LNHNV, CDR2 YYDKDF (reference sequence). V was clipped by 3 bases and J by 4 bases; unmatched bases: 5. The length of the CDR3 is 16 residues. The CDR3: CATSRGQAAGANVLTF. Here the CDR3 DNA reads TGTGCCACCAGCAGGGGACAGGCCGCCGGGGCCAACGTCCTGACTTTC.

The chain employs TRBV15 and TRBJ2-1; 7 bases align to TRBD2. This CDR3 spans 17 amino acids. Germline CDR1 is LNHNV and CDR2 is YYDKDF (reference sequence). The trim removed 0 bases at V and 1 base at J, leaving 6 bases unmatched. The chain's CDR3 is CATSRDLRAGSYNEQFF. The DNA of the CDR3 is TGTGCCACCAGCAGAGATTTGCGAGCGGGGTCCTACAATGAGCAGTTCTTC.

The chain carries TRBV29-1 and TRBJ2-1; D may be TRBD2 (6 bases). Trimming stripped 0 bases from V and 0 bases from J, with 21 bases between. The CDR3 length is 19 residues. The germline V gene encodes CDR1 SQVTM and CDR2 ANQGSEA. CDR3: CSVEEVTLWQTSSYNEQFF. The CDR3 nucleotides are TGCAGCGTTGAAGAAGTTACTTTGTGGCAGACTAGCTCCTACAATGAGCAGTTCTTC.

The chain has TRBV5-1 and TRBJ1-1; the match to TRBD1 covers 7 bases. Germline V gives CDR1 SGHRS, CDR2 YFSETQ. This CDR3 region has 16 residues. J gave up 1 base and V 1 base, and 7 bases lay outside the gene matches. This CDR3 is CASSLLTGAENTEAFF. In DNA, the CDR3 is TGCGCCAGCAGCTTGCTAACAGGGGCCGAGAACACTGAAGCTTTCTTT.

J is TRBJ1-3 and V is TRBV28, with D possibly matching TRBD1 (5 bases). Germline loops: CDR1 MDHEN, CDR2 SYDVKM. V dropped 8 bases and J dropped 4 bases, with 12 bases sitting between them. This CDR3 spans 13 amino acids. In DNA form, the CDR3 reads TGTGCCAGCGCGGACACGGCGGGAAACACCATATATTTT. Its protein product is CASADTAGNTIYF. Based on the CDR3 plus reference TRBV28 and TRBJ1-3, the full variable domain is DVKVTQSSRYLVKRTGEKVFLECVQDMDHENMFWYRQDPGLGLRLIYFSYDVKMKEKGDIPEGYSVSREKKERFSLILESASTNQTSMYLCASADTAGNTIYFGEGSWLTVV.

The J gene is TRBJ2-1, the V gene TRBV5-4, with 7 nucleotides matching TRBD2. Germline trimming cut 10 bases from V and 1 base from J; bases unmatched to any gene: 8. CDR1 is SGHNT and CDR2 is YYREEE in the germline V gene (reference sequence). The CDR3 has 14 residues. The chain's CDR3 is CAAGESISYNEQFF. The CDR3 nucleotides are TGTGCCGCGGGGGAAAGCATTTCCTACAATGAGCAGTTCTTC.

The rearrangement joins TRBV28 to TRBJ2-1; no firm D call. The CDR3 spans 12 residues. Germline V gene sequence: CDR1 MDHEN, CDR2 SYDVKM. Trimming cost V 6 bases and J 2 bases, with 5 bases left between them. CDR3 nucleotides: TGTGCCAGCAGCTGGCCCTACAATGAGCAGTTCTTC. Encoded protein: CASSWPYNEQFF.

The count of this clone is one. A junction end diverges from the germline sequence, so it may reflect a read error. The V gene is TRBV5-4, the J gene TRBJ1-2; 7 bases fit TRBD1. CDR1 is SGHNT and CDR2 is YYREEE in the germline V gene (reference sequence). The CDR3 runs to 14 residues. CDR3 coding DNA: TGTGCCAGCAGCACCGAGGTAGGGGGCGGCCGTCTACCCTTC. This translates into CASSTEVGGGRLPF. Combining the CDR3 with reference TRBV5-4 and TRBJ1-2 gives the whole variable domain ETGVTQSPTHLIKTRGQQVTLRCSSQSGHNTVSWYQQALGQGPQFIFQYYREEENGRGNFPPRFSGLQFPNYSSELNVNALELDDSALYLCASSTEVGGGRLPFGSGTRLTVV.

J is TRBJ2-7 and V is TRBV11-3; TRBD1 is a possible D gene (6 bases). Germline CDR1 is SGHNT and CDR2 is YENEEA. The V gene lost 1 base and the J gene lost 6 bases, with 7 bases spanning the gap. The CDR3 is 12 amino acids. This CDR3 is CASSLVGGEQYF. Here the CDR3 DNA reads TGTGCCAGCAGCTTAGTAGGGGGCGAGCAGTACTTC. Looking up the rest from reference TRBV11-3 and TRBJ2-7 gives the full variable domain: EAGVVQSPRYKIIEKKQPVAFWCNPISGHNTLYWYLQNLGQGPELLIRYENEEAVDDSQLPKDRFSAERLKGVDSTLKIQPAELGDSAVYLCASSLVGGEQYFGPGTRLTVT.

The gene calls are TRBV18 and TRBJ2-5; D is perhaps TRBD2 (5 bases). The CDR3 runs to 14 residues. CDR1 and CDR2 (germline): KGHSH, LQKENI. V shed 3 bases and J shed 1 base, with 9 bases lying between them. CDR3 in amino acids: CASSPGAGQETQYF. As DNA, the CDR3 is TGTGCCAGCTCACCCGGCGCGGGCCAAGAGACCCAGTACTTC.

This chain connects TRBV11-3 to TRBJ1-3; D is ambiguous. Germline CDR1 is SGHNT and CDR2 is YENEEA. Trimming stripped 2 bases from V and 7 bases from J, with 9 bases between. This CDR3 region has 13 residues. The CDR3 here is CASSLNSQNTIYF. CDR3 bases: TGTGCCAGCAGCTTAAACAGCCAGAACACCATATATTTT.

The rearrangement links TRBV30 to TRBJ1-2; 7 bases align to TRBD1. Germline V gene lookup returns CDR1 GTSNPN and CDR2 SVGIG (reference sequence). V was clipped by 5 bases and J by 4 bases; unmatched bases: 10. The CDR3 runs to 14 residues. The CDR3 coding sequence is TGTGCCTGGTTCGAACAGGGGCGCGGCTATGGCTACACCTTC. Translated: CAWFEQGRGYGYTF.

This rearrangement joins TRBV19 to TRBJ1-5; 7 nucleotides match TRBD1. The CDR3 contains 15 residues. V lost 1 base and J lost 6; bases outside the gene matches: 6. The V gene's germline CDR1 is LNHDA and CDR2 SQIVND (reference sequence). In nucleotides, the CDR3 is TGTGCCAGTAGTATAGTTGGAGGGGGCGGTCAGCCCCAGCATTTT. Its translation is CASSIVGGGGQPQHF.